The T cell receptor beta chain described here comes from a study of cytomegalovirus exposure and HLA in healthy donors. A multiplex PCR was run with 60 Vbeta primers and 13 Jbeta primers. Assay: immunoSEQ multiplex PCR; the TCRdb copy retains only in-frame clones and omits some. Here the sample spans around 150,000 clones, roughly 77% being singletons. V lost 3 bases and J lost 1, with 6 bases in between. This CDR3 is built from 13 residues. Germline V CDR1 and CDR2: LNHDA, SQIVND (reference sequence). The TCR sequence derives from a man aged 25-40 years in good health. Sample: PBMCs. The rearrangement uses TRBV19 and TRBJ2-5; D ambiguous. The CDR3: CASSMGAQETQYF. In DNA form, the CDR3 reads TGTGCCAGTAGTATGGGCGCCCAAGAGACCCAGTACTTC. The full variable domain, rest sourced from reference TRBV19 and TRBJ2-5, is DGGITQSPKYLFRKEGQNVTLSCEQNLNHDAMYWYRQDPGQGLRLIYYSQIVNDFQKGDIAEGYSVSREKKESFPLTVTSAQKNPTAFYLCASSMGAQETQYFGPGTRLLVL.